The present T cell receptor (beta chain) was sequenced within a study of T cell changes during pregnancy in multiple sclerosis. Germline CDR1 LNHDA, CDR2 SQIVND (reference sequence). The CDR3 extends over 14 amino acids. V gave up 3 bases and J gave up 1 base, with 9 bases separating them. Profiling relied on immunoSEQ multiplex PCR, and the TCRdb table lists in-frame clones only, not all of them. The sample contains 100,000 to 130,000 clones, approximately 90% of which appear only once. This material consisted of peripheral blood, taken in the third trimester of pregnancy. V gene TRBV19 combines with J gene TRBJ1-1, with D perhaps TRBD1 (5 bases). The sequence came from a female donor in good health, enrolled as a control in a pregnancy study. CDR3 in DNA: TGTGCCAGTAGTATGTGGGGGGGGAACACTGAAGCTTTCTTT. Amino acids: CASSMWGGNTEAFF.